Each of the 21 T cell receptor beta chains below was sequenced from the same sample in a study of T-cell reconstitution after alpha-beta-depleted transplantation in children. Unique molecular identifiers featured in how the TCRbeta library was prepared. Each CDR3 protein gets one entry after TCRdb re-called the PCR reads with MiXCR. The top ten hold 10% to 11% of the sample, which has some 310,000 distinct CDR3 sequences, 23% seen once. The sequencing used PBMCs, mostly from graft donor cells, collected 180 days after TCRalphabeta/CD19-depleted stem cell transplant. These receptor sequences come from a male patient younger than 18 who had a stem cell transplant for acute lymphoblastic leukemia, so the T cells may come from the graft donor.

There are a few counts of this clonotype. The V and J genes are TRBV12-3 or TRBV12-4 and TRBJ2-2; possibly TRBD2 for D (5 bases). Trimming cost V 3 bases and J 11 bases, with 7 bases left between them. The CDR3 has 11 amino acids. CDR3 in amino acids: CASSLEAELFF. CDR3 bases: TGTGCCAGCAGTTTGGAGGCAGAGCTGTTTTTT.

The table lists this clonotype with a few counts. CDR3 sequence (DNA): TGCGCCAGCAGCTTGGGGAGGGGACAGGTATGGTCCCAGTACTTC. Its protein is CASSLGRGQVWSQYF. The J gene is TRBJ2-5, the V gene TRBV5-1, with 8 positions matching TRBD1. Per the germline V gene, CDR1 is SGHRS and CDR2 is YFSETQ. V was pared by 0 bases and J by 9 bases, with 10 bases of the junction left unmatched. The CDR3 loop spans 15 amino acids.

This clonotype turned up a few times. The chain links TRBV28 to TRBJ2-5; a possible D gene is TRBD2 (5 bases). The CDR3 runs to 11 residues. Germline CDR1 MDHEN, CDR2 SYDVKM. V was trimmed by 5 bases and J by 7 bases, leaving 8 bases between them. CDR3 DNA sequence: TGTGCCAGCAGTCGGGGAAGGACCCAGTACTTC. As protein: CASSRGRTQYF.

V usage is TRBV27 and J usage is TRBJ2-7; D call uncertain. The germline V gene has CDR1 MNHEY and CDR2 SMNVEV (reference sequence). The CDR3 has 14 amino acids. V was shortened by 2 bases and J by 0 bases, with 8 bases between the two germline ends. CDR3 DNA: TGTGCCAGCAGTTTAAGTGAGAGCTCCTACGAGCAGTACTTC. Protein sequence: CASSLSESSYEQYF.

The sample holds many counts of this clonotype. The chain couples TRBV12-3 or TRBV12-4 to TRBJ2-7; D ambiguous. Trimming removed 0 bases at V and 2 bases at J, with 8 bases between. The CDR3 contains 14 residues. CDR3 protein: CASSLALATYEQYF. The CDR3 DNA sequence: TGTGCCAGCAGTTTAGCTCTCGCCACCTACGAGCAGTACTTC.

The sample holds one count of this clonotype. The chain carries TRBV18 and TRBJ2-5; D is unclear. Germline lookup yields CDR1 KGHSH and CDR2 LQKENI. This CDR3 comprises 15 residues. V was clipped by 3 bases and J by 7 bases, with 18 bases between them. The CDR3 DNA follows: TGTGCCAGCTCACCTTCAAAGGGCCTGGATGGGACCCAGTACTTC. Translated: CASSPSKGLDGTQYF.

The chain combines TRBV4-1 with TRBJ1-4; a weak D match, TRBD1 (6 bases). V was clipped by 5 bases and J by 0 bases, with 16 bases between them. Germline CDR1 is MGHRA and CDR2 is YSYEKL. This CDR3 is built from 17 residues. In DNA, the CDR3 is TGCGCCAGCAGCTTTCACGGGGGGGCCGCAACTAATGAAAAACTGTTTTTT. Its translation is CASSFHGGAATNEKLFF.

For the CDR3, the DNA is TGTGCTAGTGGTTTGCATCACAGGGGGCCTGGGGCCAACGTCCTGACTTTC. Translated, it gives CASGLHHRGPGANVLTF. The chain is built from TRBV12-5 and TRBJ2-6; TRBD1 aligns across 9 bases. The germline CDR1 and CDR2 sequences are LGHNT and FRNRAP. The CDR3 length is 17 residues. V trimming: 2 bases; J trimming: 2 bases; junction bases outside the gene matches: 4.

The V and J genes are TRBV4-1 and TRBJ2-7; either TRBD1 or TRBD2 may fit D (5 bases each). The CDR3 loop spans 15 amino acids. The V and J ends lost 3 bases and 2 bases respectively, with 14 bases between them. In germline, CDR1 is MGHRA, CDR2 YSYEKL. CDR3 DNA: TGCGCCAGCAGCCACTCCCCGGGACCGACCTACGAGCAGTACTTC. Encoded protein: CASSHSPGPTYEQYF.

The CDR3 DNA reads as TGTGCCAGCAGACAACTGCGGGGCTCCGCCAGAAACACCATATATTTT. Translation gives CASRQLRGSARNTIYF. J is TRBJ1-3 and V is TRBV11-2, with a tentative D call TRBD1 (5 bases). Germline V lookup: CDR1 SGHAT, CDR2 FQNNGV. V gave up 6 bases and J gave up 5 bases, with 20 bases separating them. There are 16 residues in the CDR3.

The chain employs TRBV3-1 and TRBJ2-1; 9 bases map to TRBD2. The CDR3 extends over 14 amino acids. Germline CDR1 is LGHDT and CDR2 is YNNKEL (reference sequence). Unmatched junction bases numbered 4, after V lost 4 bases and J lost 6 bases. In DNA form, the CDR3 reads TGTGCCAGCAGCCTACTAGCGGGCCTCAATGAGCAGTTCTTC. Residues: CASSLLAGLNEQFF.

CDR3 residues: CASSGHDRADTEAFF. Here the CDR3 DNA reads TGTGCCAGCAGTGGGCACGACAGGGCGGACACTGAAGCTTTCTTT. The gene calls are TRBV6-1 and TRBJ1-1, with TRBD1 matching over 7 bases. The CDR3 consists of 15 residues. Per the germline V gene, CDR1 is MNHNS and CDR2 is SASEGT. J was trimmed by 3 bases and V by 4 bases; bases with no gene match: 8.

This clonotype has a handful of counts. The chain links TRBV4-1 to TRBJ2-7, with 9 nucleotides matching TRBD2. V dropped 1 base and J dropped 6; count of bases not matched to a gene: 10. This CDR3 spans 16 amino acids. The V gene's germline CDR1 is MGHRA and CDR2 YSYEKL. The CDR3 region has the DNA TGCGCCAGCAGCCAAGGGCTTAGCGGGAGCTCCCCCGAGCAGTACTTC. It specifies CASSQGLSGSSPEQYF.

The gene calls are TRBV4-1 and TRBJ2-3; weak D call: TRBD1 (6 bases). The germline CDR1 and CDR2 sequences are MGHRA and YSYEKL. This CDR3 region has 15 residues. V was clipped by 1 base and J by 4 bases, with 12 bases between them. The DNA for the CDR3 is TGCGCCAGCAGCCAAGGAACAGGGCTCGCAGATACGCAGTATTTT. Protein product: CASSQGTGLADTQYF.

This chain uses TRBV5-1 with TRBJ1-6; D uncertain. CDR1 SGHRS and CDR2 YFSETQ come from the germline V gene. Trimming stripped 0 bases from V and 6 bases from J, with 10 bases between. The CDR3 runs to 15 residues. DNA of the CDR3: TGCGCCAGCAGCTTGGGGCAGGCTATTAATTCACCCCTCCACTTT. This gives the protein CASSLGQAINSPLHF. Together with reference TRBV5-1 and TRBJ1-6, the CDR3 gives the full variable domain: KAGVTQTPRYLIKTRGQQVTLSCSPISGHRSVSWYQQTPGQGLQFLFEYFSETQRNKGNFPGRFSGRQFSNSRSEMNVSTLELGDSALYLCASSLGQAINSPLHFGNGTRLTVT.

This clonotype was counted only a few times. This CDR3 reads CASSPIAVGYTF. The CDR3 nucleotides are TGTGCCAGCAGCCCCATTGCTGTGGGCTACACCTTC. The chain carries TRBV9 and TRBJ1-2, with unresolved D. This CDR3 comprises 12 residues. V was trimmed by 4 bases and J by 8 bases, leaving 12 bases between them. Germline V lookup: CDR1 SGDLS, CDR2 YYNGEE.

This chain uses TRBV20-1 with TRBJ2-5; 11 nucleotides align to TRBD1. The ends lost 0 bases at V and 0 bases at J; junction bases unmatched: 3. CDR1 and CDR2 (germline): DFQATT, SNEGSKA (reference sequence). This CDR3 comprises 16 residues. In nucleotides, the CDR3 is TGCAGTGCTAGAGAAGGGACAGGGGGGTACCAAGAGACCCAGTACTTC. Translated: CSAREGTGGYQETQYF.

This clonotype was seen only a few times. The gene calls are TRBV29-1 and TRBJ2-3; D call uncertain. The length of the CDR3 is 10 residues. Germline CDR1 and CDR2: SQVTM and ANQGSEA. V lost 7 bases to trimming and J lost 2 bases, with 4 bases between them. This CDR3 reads CSGYTDTQYF. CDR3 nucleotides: TGCAGCGGTTACACAGATACGCAGTATTTT.

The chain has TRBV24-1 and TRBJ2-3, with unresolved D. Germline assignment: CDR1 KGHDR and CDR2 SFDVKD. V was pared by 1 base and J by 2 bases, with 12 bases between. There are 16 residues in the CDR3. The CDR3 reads CATSDLGGSYTDTQYF. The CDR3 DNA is TGTGCCACCAGTGATTTAGGCGGATCCTACACAGATACGCAGTATTTT.

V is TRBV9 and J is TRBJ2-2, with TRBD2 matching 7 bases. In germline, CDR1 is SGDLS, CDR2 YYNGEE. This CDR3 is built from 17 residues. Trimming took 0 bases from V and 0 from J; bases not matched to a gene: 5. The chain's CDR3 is CASSVGVAGTNTGELFF. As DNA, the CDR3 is TGTGCCAGCAGCGTAGGAGTAGCGGGTACGAACACCGGGGAGCTGTTTTTT.

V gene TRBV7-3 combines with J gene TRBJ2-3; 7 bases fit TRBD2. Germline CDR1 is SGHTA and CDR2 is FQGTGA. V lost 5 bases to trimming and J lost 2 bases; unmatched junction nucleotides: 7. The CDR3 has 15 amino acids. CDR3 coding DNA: TGTGCCAGCAGCCCCTCAGCGGGACCCACAGATACGCAGTATTTT. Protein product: CASSPSAGPTDTQYF.